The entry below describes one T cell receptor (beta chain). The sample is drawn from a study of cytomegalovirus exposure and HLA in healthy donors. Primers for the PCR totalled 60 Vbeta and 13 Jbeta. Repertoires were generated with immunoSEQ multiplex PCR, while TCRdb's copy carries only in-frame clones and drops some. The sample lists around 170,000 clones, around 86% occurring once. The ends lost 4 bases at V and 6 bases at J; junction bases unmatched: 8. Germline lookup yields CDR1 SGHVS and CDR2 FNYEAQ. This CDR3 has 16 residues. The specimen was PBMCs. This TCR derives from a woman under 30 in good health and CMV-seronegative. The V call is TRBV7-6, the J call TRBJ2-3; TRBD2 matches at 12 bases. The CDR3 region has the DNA TGTGCCAGCAGCTCTGGGACTAGCGGGCCCCCGGATACGCAGTATTTT. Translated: CASSSGTSGPPDTQYF.